Below, 5 T cell receptor beta chains from the same sample are listed, as sequenced in a study of T cell responses to AZD1222 COVID-19 vaccine. Measured with immunoSEQ multiplex PCR; TCRdb has only the in-frame clones, and not every one. The sample has 90,000 or so clones; around 90% are singletons. The sequencing here drew on peripheral blood, taken on day 0 of AZD1222 vaccination. The receptor source for this set is an adult in good health.

V and J are TRBV15 and TRBJ1-2, with no clear D. The length of the CDR3 is 12 residues. V lost 5 bases and J lost 13, with 17 bases in between. Looked up from germline, CDR1 is LNHNV and CDR2 is YYDKDF (reference sequence). The CDR3 nucleotides read TGTGCCACCAGCGGGTCGGCTCGGGCGTTCACCTTC. This gives the protein CATSGSARAFTF.

This chain connects TRBV7-8 to TRBJ2-5, with 10 bases lining up with TRBD1. The CDR3 has 16 residues. CDR1 is SGHVS and CDR2 is FQNEAQ in the germline V gene. Trimming removed 0 bases from V and 4 bases from J; junction bases left unmatched: 5. In DNA form, the CDR3 reads TGTGCCAGCAGCTTAGCAGGGGACAGGGGAGTAGAGACCCAGTACTTC. Translation: CASSLAGDRGVETQYF.

The rearrangement links TRBV30 to TRBJ2-7; D remains unclear. V gave up 0 bases and J gave up 2 bases, with 14 bases separating them. Germline loops: CDR1 GTSNPN, CDR2 SVGIG (reference sequence). The CDR3 runs to 15 residues. In DNA form, the CDR3 reads TGTGCCTGGAGTGTAGGTCTTACCATTACCTACGAGCAGTACTTC. Translating gives CAWSVGLTITYEQYF. Combining the CDR3 with reference TRBV30 and TRBJ2-7 gives the whole variable domain SQTIHQWPATLVQPVGSPLSLECTVEGTSNPNLYWYRQAAGRGLQLLFYSVGIGQISSEVPQNLSASRPQDRQFILSSKKLLLSDSGFYLCAWSVGLTITYEQYFGPGTRLTVT.

This chain's CDR3 is CASSPGGLADEQFF. CDR3 nucleotides: TGTGCCAGCAGCCCAGGCGGGCTAGCCGATGAGCAGTTCTTC. The chain recombines TRBV5-4 with TRBJ2-1, with D possibly being TRBD2 (5 bases). Trimming took off 4 bases at V and 8 bases at J, with 16 bases between the two ends. Germline V gene lookup returns CDR1 SGHNT and CDR2 YYREEE (reference sequence). The CDR3 has 14 residues.

J is TRBJ2-5 and V is TRBV4-2; 10 nucleotides align to TRBD2. CDR1 and CDR2 from the germline V gene are LGHNA and YNFKEQ. Trimming at V came to 4 bases and at J to 5 bases, leaving 4 bases not matched to a gene. The CDR3 loop spans 14 amino acids. The CDR3 DNA is TGTGCCAGCAGCCTTAGCGGGGGGATCGAGACCCAGTACTTC. Amino acid sequence: CASSLSGGIETQYF.